What follows describes a single T cell receptor (beta chain). These data come from a study of long-term antiretroviral therapy in people with HIV. The CDR3 has 15 residues. Germline loops: CDR1 SEHNR, CDR2 FQNEAQ (reference sequence). Trimming took 1 base from V and 4 from J, leaving 12 bases between them. Survey level was the resolution at which the v3.0 immunoSEQ assay ran. This table comes from immunoSEQ multiplex PCR, and its TCRdb copy is limited to in-frame clones, with some not included. The table lists tens of thousands of clones, roughly 84% of them singletons. This sequence originates from a woman aged 25 to 39 with HIV. The V and J genes are TRBV7-9 and TRBJ2-3; D is undetermined. Sequences were derived from unsorted PBMCs, sampled roughly 2.9 years before starting antiretroviral therapy. CDR3 sequence: CASSLGLVGSDTQYF. CDR3 sequence (DNA): TGTGCCAGCAGCTTAGGCCTAGTGGGTTCAGATACGCAGTATTTT.